This T cell receptor (beta chain) was captured by sequencing in a study of blood T cell repertoires in COVID-19. About the research overall: Italy, Spain and the United States were the sources of the convalescent and acute COVID-19 samples. PBMCs, B-cell-depleted T cells, or T cells provided the cDNA or gDNA that made up the material.

Original analysis: Scientists estimated how many nucleated cells there were by amplifying reference gene primers. Sequenced by immunoSEQ multiplex PCR; TCRdb stores in-frame clones only, minus some. V, J and clone size are taken as reported in that table, and D and trimming were inferred from the DNA itself. The sample has approximately 130,000 clones, around 87% seen once; the top ten hold about 7.3%. This CDR3 has 13 amino acids. Trimming removed 11 bases from V and 9 bases from J; junction bases left unmatched: 6. This chain connects TRBV12-3 or TRBV12-4 to TRBJ2-1; TRBD2 matches at 14 bases. This TCR came from a man aged 45-65 years with acute or convalescent COVID-19. Sequenced material: peripheral blood. For the CDR3, the DNA is TGTGCCTTAGGACTAGCGGGAGGTGGTGAGCAGTTCTTC. This gives the protein CALGLAGGGEQFF.